The source of this T cell receptor beta chain is a study of regulatory T cells in long-lasting Graves disease. Libraries of TCR beta came from iRepertoire HTBI primers plus Arm-PCR of CDR3 regions. Per the study methods: Spanning all samples, the identified segments comprised 60 to 70 TRBV and around 15 TRBJ. One entry per CDR3 protein, called by TCRdb with MiXCR from the multiplex PCR reads. The V and J calls were determined by TCRdb, not by the authors. The repertoire has approximately 400,000 distinct CDR3 sequences, over 12% of them found once; the top ten carry approximately 7.8%. As for time point: newly diagnosed GD, antithyroid drugs for less than 3 months. Preparation of the TCR library used RNA extracted from PBMCs. The same sample was also used in a study of T cells in Graves' hyperthyroidism and ophthalmopathy. That study reports: With the HTBI primer set, the TCR CDR3 went through a first round of RT-PCR. In the blood, most expanded thyroid clonotypes above 0.001 appeared as well.

This clonotype was obtained from a woman aged 35 to 49 with Graves disease. The material was peripheral blood mononuclear cells (PBMCs), obtained at new diagnosis, from a patient treated with antithyroid drugs.

DNA of the CDR3: TGCGCCAGCAGCCAAGATTGGAAGGGGGCAGGTCAGCCCCAGCATTTT. Amino acids: CASSQDWKGAGQPQHF. The chain is built from TRBV4-1 and TRBJ1-5, with 7 bases that match TRBD1. The ends lost 0 bases at V and 6 bases at J; junction bases unmatched: 8. CDR1 and CDR2 (germline): MGHRA, YSYEKL. CDR3 length: 16 residues.